These 8 T cell receptor beta chains share one sample of origin, sequenced in a study of Graves' ophthalmopathy and Graves' hyperthyroidism. From RNA, the CDR3 regions of TCR beta chains were amplified and sequenced. Scientists carried out first-round RT-PCR using HTBI primers and then a second-round multiplex PCR. TCRdb itself ran the multiplex PCR reads through MiXCR, one entry per CDR3 protein. The sample shows 300,000 or so distinct CDR3 sequences, roughly a sixth of them seen only once. The sequenced material came from peripheral blood. Source of these receptors: an adult man with Graves' ophthalmopathy.

This clonotype was counted at least ten times. The chain is built from TRBV7-2 and TRBJ2-7; possibly TRBD1 for D (5 bases). Germline values: CDR1 SGHTA, CDR2 FQGNSA. The CDR3 loop spans 13 amino acids. V lost 5 bases and J 9 bases, leaving 17 bases between the germline ends. CDR3 sequence: CASSPGQGNPQYF. The CDR3, as DNA: TGTGCCAGCAGCCCAGGGCAGGGTAACCCGCAGTACTTC. The full variable domain, completed using reference TRBV7-2 and TRBJ2-7, is GAGVSQSPSNKVTEKGKDVELRCDPISGHTALYWYRQSLGQGLEFLIYFQGNSAPDKSGLPSDRFSAERTGGSVSTLTIQRTQQEDSAVYLCASSPGQGNPQYFGPGTRLTVT.

The V call is TRBV5-4, the J call TRBJ2-7, with D perhaps matching TRBD1 or TRBD2 (5 bases each). The germline V gene has CDR1 SGHNT and CDR2 YYREEE (reference sequence). V dropped 0 bases and J dropped 5 bases, with 27 bases sitting between them. The CDR3 extends over 19 amino acids. The CDR3 DNA reads as TGTGCCAGCAGCTTGGCCCTCCGGCACACAGTCCGAGGGGAAGACGAGCAGTACTTC. Protein: CASSLALRHTVRGEDEQYF.

In this sample, this clonotype turned up many times. The V and J genes are TRBV20-1 and TRBJ2-7, with 8 bases aligning to TRBD2. The CDR3 is 14 amino acids. The V gene end was trimmed by 4 bases and the J gene end by 0 bases; junction bases not matched to a gene: 5. Germline V lookup: CDR1 DFQATT, CDR2 SNEGSKA (reference sequence). The CDR3 bases are TGCAGTGCTATTACTAGCGGAAACTCCTACGAGCAGTACTTC. Protein: CSAITSGNSYEQYF.

This clonotype was observed many times. V and J are TRBV5-1 and TRBJ2-7, with TRBD1 matching 7 bases. The CDR3 spans 18 residues. V lost 0 bases and J lost 2; bases outside the gene matches: 14. Germline lookup yields CDR1 SGHRS and CDR2 YFSETQ. CDR3 loop: CASSLAGEGGANPYEQYF. For the CDR3, the DNA is TGCGCCAGCAGCTTGGCCGGGGAAGGGGGCGCTAACCCCTACGAGCAGTACTTC.

This clonotype was detected ten times or more. The V and J genes are TRBV7-2 and TRBJ2-7, with no clear D. Germline V gives CDR1 SGHTA, CDR2 FQGNSA. The CDR3 is 13 residues long. V was cut by 3 bases and J by 5 bases, with 11 bases left in between. CDR3 loop: CASSFSAWDEQYF. The CDR3 DNA is TGTGCCAGCAGCTTCTCTGCCTGGGACGAGCAGTACTTC.

The V gene is TRBV13, the J gene TRBJ2-1, with D tentatively TRBD1 (7 bases). Germline CDR1 PRHDT, CDR2 FYEKMQ (reference sequence). With 7 bases removed from V and 5 bases from J, the gap between germline ends came to 15 bases. This CDR3 has 14 residues. The CDR3 DNA reads as TGTGCCAGCACCTCCAGGGGGGCGAACAATGAGCAGTTCTTC. It specifies CASTSRGANNEQFF.

This clonotype was counted ten times or more. CDR3 sequence reads: CASSEYNQPQHF. CDR3 nucleotide sequence: TGTGCCAGCAGCGAGTACAATCAGCCCCAGCATTTT. The chain employs TRBV7-2 and TRBJ1-5; no definite D call. This CDR3 has 12 amino acids. Germline V gene data show CDR1 as SGHTA and CDR2 as FQGNSA. V was clipped by 5 bases and J by 3 bases, with 5 bases between them.

This chain joins TRBV19 and TRBJ1-2; 7 nucleotides line up with TRBD1. Losses at the gene ends were 6 bases for V and 7 bases for J; bases not matched to a gene: 14. Per germline, CDR1 LNHDA and CDR2 SQIVND (reference sequence). This CDR3 region has 15 residues. This CDR3 reads CASRALDRTYFGYTF. The CDR3 bases are TGTGCCAGTAGAGCACTGGACAGGACCTATTTTGGCTACACCTTC.